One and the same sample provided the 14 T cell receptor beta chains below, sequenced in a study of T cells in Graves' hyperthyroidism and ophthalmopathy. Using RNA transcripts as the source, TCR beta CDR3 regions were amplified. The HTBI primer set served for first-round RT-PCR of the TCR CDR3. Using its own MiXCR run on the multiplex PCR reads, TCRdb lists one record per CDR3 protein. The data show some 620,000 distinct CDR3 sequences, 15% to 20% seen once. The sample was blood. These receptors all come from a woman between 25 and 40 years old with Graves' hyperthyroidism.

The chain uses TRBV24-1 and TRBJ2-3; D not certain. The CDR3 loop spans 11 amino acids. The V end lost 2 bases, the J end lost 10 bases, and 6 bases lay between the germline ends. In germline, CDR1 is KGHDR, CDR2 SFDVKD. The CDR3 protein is CATSDSLAQYF. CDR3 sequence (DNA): TGTGCCACCAGTGATTCGCTTGCGCAGTATTTT.

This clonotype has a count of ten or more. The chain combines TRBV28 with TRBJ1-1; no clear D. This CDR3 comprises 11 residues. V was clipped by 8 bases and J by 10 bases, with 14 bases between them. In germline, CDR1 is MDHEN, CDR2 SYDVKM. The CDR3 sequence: CASSAGFVAFF. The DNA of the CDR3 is TGTGCCAGCTCGGCGGGGTTTGTAGCTTTCTTT.

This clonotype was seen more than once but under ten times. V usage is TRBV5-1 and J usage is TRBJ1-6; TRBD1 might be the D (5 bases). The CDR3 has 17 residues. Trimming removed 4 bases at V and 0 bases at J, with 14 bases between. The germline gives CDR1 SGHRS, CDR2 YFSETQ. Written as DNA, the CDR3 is TGCGCCAGCAGCGACCCCAGGGCGGGCTCCTATAATTCACCCCTCCACTTT. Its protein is CASSDPRAGSYNSPLHF.

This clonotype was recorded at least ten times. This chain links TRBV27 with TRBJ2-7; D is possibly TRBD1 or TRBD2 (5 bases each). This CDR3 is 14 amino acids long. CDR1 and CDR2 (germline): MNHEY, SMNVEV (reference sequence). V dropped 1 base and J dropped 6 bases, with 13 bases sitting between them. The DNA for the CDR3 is TGTGCCAGCAGTTTATGGCCCCGGGGCCTCGAGCAGTACTTC. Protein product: CASSLWPRGLEQYF.

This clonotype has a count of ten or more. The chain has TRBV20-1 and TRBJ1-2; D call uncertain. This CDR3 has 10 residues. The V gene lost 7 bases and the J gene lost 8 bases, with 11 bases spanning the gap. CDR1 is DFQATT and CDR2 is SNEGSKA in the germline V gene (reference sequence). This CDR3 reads CSVFRGGYTF. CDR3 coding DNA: TGCAGTGTGTTCCGAGGGGGCTACACCTTC.

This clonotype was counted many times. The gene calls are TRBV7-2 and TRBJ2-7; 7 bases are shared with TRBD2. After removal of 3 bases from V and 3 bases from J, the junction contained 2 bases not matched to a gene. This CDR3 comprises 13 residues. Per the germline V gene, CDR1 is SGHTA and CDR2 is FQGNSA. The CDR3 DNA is TGTGCCAGCAGCTTTCCTAGCGGCTACGAGCAGTACTTC. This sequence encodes CASSFPSGYEQYF.

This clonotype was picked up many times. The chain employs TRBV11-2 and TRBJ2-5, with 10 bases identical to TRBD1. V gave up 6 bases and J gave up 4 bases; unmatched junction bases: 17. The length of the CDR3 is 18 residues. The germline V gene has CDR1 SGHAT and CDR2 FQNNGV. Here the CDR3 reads CASSPTGTGDLGGETQYF. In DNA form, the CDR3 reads TGTGCCAGCAGTCCTACCGGGACAGGGGACCTCGGAGGAGAGACCCAGTACTTC.

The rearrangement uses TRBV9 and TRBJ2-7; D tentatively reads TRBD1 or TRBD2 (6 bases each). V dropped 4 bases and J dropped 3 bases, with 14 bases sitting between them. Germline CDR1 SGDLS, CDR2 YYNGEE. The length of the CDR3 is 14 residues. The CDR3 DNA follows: TGTGCCAGCAGCCCCCGGGGGCGTTTCTACGAGCAGTACTTC. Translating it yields CASSPRGRFYEQYF.

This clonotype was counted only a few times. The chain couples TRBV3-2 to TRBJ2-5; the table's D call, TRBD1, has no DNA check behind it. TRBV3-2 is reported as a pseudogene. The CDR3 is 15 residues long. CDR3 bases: TGTGCCAGCAGCCAAGAAGGGGGTAAGGGGGAGACCCAGTACTTC. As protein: CASSQEGGKGETQYF.

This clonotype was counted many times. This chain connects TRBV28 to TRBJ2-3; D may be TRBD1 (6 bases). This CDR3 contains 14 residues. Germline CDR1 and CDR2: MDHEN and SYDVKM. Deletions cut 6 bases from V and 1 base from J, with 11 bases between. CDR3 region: CASSYRQGTDTQYF. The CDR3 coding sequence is TGTGCCAGCAGCTACCGACAGGGCACAGATACGCAGTATTTT.

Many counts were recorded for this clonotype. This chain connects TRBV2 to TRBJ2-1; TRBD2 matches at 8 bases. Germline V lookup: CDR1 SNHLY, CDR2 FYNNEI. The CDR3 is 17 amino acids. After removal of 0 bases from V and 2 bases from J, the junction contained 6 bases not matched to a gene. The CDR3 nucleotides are TGTGCCAGCAGTGAAGCGCGCGATAGCGGGACCTACAATGAGCAGTTCTTC. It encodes CASSEARDSGTYNEQFF. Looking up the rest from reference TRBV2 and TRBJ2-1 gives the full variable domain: EPEVTQTPSHQVTQMGQEVILRCVPISNHLYFYWYRQILGQKVEFLVSFYNNEISEKSEIFDDQFSVERPDGSNFTLKIRSTKLEDSAMYFCASSEARDSGTYNEQFFGPGTRLTVL.

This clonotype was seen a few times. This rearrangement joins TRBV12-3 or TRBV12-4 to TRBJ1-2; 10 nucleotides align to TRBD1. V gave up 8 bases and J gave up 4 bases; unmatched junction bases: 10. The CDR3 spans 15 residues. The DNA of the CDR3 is TGTGCCAGCTCATCCCGGGACAGGGGACCCTATGGCTACACCTTC. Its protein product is CASSSRDRGPYGYTF.

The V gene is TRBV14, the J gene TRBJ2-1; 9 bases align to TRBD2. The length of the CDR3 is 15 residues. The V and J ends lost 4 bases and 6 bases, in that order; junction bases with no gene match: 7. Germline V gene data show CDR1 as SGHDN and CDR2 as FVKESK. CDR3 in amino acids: CASSPSGVPGNEQFF. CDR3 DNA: TGTGCCAGCAGCCCTAGCGGGGTTCCGGGCAATGAGCAGTTCTTC.

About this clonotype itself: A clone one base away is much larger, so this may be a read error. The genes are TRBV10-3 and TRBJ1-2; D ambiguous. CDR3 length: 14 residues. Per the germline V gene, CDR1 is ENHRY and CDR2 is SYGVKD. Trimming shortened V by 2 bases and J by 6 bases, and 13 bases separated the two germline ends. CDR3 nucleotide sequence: TGTGCCATCAGTGAGCCAGACAAGGCCGATGGCTACACCTTC. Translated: CAISEPDKADGYTF.